Each of the 5 T cell receptor beta chains below was sequenced from the same sample in a study of cytomegalovirus exposure and HLA in healthy donors. Sequencing was performed with immunoSEQ multiplex PCR; in TCRdb, only in-frame clones are kept and a portion is missing. Found here are approximately 180,000 clones, about 86% of them singletons; the top ten hold roughly 1.4%. What was sequenced was PBMCs. All receptors derive from a woman younger than 45 in good health and CMV-seronegative.

This chain uses TRBV5-4 with TRBJ2-5, with D possibly being TRBD2 (5 bases). The CDR3 is 13 residues long. The germline gives CDR1 SGHNT, CDR2 YYREEE (reference sequence). Trimming pared 4 bases from V and 5 bases from J, leaving 12 bases between. The CDR3, as DNA: TGTGCCAGCAGCCTGATCGGCGGGGAGACCCAGTACTTC. It is translated as CASSLIGGETQYF.

This clone showed up just once. The chain carries TRBV19 and TRBJ1-2, with D perhaps TRBD1 (5 bases). Trimming shortened V by 5 bases and J by 8 bases, and 15 bases separated the two germline ends. Germline CDR1 LNHDA, CDR2 SQIVND (reference sequence). This CDR3 has 13 amino acids. CDR3 DNA: TGTGCCAGTAGTCCTCGGGCGGGGCGAGGCTACACCTTC. Its translation is CASSPRAGRGYTF.

The rearrangement uses TRBV5-4 and TRBJ2-1, with D uncertain. CDR1 and CDR2 from the germline V gene are SGHNT and YYREEE (reference sequence). CDR3 length equals 13 residues. With 4 bases removed from V and 10 bases from J, the gap between germline ends came to 15 bases. The CDR3 loop is CASSLAPLGEQFF. The CDR3 DNA follows: TGTGCCAGCAGCCTCGCCCCTCTCGGGGAGCAGTTCTTC.

V is TRBV23-1 and J is TRBJ1-5; D may be TRBD1 (5 bases). TRBV23-1 is flagged as an ORF with uncertain function. The CDR3 contains 15 residues. Trimming left V 6 bases short and J 3 bases short, with 15 bases between. Here the CDR3 reads CASRPPRGFNQPQHF. The CDR3 bases are TGCGCCAGCAGGCCTCCTAGGGGATTCAATCAGCCCCAGCATTTT.

This chain connects TRBV21-1 to TRBJ1-5; the table's D call of TRBD1 was not tested on the DNA. TRBV21-1 is shown as a pseudogene. The CDR3 is 19 residues long. The CDR3 loop reads CASSPLGDRVYAGNQPQHF. For the CDR3, the DNA is TGTGCCAGCAGCCCTCTGGGAGACAGGGTCTATGCGGGCAATCAGCCCCAGCATTTT.